The clone carrying this T cell receptor (beta chain) was found once. Its cognate antigen is unknown. Preparation of the TCRbeta library was carried out with unique molecular identifiers. TCRdb itself ran the PCR reads through MiXCR, one entry per CDR3 protein. The data contain about 580,000 distinct CDR3 sequences, 23% of them singletons. The data belong to a study of T-cell reconstitution after alpha-beta-depleted transplantation in children. The CDR3 length is 13 residues. Germline CDR1 and CDR2: MDHEN and SYDVKM. V shed 8 bases and J shed 5 bases, with 15 bases lying between them. Study findings and constraints: T cells produced anew were the main source of T-cell counts and diversity one year after transplant. TCRbeta diversity was high at day 60 in some patients (a result of surviving recipient T cells and thymic progenitors). Reportedly, only several hundred clones from non-depleted graft cells drove alpha-beta T-cell counts at about two months.

This receptor was obtained from a boy in the first two years of life who had a stem cell transplant for acute myeloid leukemia, so the T cells may come from the graft donor. V usage is TRBV28 and J usage is TRBJ1-1; D is uncertain. This specimen consisted of PBMCs, mostly from graft donor cells, obtained 360 days after TCRalphabeta/CD19-depleted stem cell transplant. The CDR3 sequence: CASPGPVVTEAFF. The DNA for the CDR3 is TGTGCCAGCCCGGGCCCAGTCGTAACTGAAGCTTTCTTT.